The present TCR beta chain was sequenced within a study of OX40 agonist ivuxolimab in advanced cancers. Study-wide background: Melanoma, hepatocellular carcinoma, head and neck or renal cell cancer occurred in dose-escalation patients. Study-wide findings and caveats: Both blood CD4+ and CD8+ T cells showed clonal growth by week 6 at 0.1 to 3.0 mg/kg. Antigen specificity of clonally expanded peripheral T cells was not established. Partial responders at 0.1-3.0 mg/kg had among the lowest clonal expansion.

On this clone: What it binds is unknown.

Here immunoSEQ multiplex PCR was the method, and the copy in TCRdb shows in-frame clones only, minus some. This sample has 9,500 to 15,000 clones, with about 80% found just once. The CDR3 is 18 amino acids. Germline V gene lookup returns CDR1 SGHTA and CDR2 FQGTGA. J gave up 2 bases and V 0 bases, and 11 bases lay outside the gene matches. The rearrangement joins TRBV7-3 to TRBJ2-3; 7 bases match TRBD1. This sequence was found in an adult with an advanced solid tumor such as melanoma, head and neck, liver or kidney cancer. The material was CD4+ or CD8+ T cells sorted from blood, obtained in a trial of the OX40 agonist ivuxolimab. The CDR3: CASSLTFGQEAPTDTQYF. CDR3 bases: TGTGCCAGCAGCTTAACGTTTGGACAGGAAGCCCCCACAGATACGCAGTATTTT.